The next 21 T cell receptor beta chains were all read from a single sample in a study of vaccination and CD4 T cells after COVID-19. Cultured CD4+ T cell DNA was sequenced using the Oncomine TCR Beta short-read assay. TCRdb re-called the PCR reads with MiXCR, one entry per CDR3 protein. The data contain roughly 20,000 distinct CDR3 sequences, 40% to 65% of them singletons. The antigens for these receptors are not known. Treatment specified: approximately nine-day PBMC culture with coronavirus spike peptide pools or control peptides (ViraFEST assay). The specimen was CD4+ T cells from blood, cultured in vitro, collected before SARS-CoV-2 vaccination. The receptors derive from a human donor who had recovered from COVID-19.

The chain joins TRBV6-1 to TRBJ1-5; no definite D call. The CDR3 consists of 14 residues. V dropped 3 bases and J dropped 0 bases, with 6 bases sitting between them. Per germline, CDR1 MNHNS and CDR2 SASEGT. The CDR3 reads CASSDNYSNQPQHF. In DNA form, the CDR3 reads TGTGCCAGCAGTGACAATTATAGCAATCAGCCCCAGCATTTT.

This chain links TRBV6-1 with TRBJ2-2, with 11 bases that match TRBD2. Germline loops: CDR1 MNHNS, CDR2 SASEGT. J lost 7 bases, V lost 4 bases, and 8 bases had no gene match. This CDR3 has 16 amino acids. DNA for the CDR3: TGTGCCAGCAGTGCTCAACTAGCGGGAGATAACGGGGAGCTGTTTTTT. It encodes CASSAQLAGDNGELFF.

V and J are TRBV27 and TRBJ1-5; D gene uncertain. From germline, CDR1 is MNHEY and CDR2 SMNVEV (reference sequence). This CDR3 region has 16 residues. The V end was cut by 5 bases, the J end by 3 bases, with 17 bases between. The CDR3 coding sequence is TGTGCCAGCAGTAGAACATCCGGGATCATCAATCAGCCCCAGCATTTT. Translation: CASSRTSGIINQPQHF.

In nucleotides, the CDR3 is TGCAGTGCTAGAGAGGCTAGCGGGGGCCCGTGGACCCAGTACTTC. Translated, it gives CSAREASGGPWTQYF. J is TRBJ2-5 and V is TRBV20-1; 10 bases map to TRBD2. CDR1 and CDR2 (germline): DFQATT, SNEGSKA (reference sequence). This CDR3 spans 15 amino acids. After removal of 0 bases from V and 7 bases from J, the junction contained 8 bases not matched to a gene.

The chain has TRBV19 and TRBJ2-3; possible D gene TRBD1, 6 bases. The CDR3 spans 16 residues. Per the germline V gene, CDR1 is LNHDA and CDR2 is SQIVND (reference sequence). The V end lost 4 bases, the J end lost 1 base, and 15 bases lay between the germline ends. This chain's CDR3 is CASSTLQGLGTDTQYF. CDR3 in DNA: TGTGCCAGTAGTACACTACAGGGTTTGGGCACAGATACGCAGTATTTT.

This rearrangement joins TRBV27 to TRBJ1-6; D remains ambiguous. Germline values: CDR1 MNHEY, CDR2 SMNVEV (reference sequence). The CDR3 is 14 residues long. V dropped 6 bases and J dropped 3 bases, with 9 bases sitting between them. Here the CDR3 reads CASRSDLYNSPLHF. The CDR3 DNA reads as TGTGCCAGCAGATCTGACCTCTATAATTCACCCCTCCACTTT.

In this sample, this clonotype turned up a few times. The chain uses TRBV20-1 and TRBJ1-6, with D tentatively TRBD1 (6 bases). Trimming left V 6 bases short and J 7 bases short, with 16 bases between. Germline CDR1 reads DFQATT; CDR2 reads SNEGSKA (reference sequence). The CDR3 runs to 14 residues. The CDR3 sequence: CSAQRRTDNSPLHF. CDR3 sequence (DNA): TGCAGTGCCCAGAGGAGGACAGACAATTCACCCCTCCACTTT.

The rearrangement joins TRBV2 to TRBJ2-5, with 14 bases fitting TRBD2. V lost 8 bases and J lost 0; bases outside the gene matches: 17. CDR1 SNHLY and CDR2 FYNNEI come from the germline V gene. The CDR3 has 20 residues. The CDR3 bases are TGTGCCAGCCTTAAGGGTATGGGGACTAGCGGGAGTGGGTACCAAGAGACCCAGTACTTC. Protein product: CASLKGMGTSGSGYQETQYF.

This clonotype turned up a few times. V is TRBV20-1 and J is TRBJ2-1, with a possible D match to TRBD2 (5 bases). Germline CDR1 DFQATT, CDR2 SNEGSKA (reference sequence). This CDR3 is built from 12 residues. Trimming shortened V by 6 bases and J by 8 bases, and 14 bases separated the two germline ends. CDR3 coding DNA: TGCAGTGCCACGGGGATATACGATGAGCAGTTCTTC. Translating it yields CSATGIYDEQFF.

This clonotype showed up just a few times. This chain connects TRBV6-1 to TRBJ1-2; the match to TRBD1 covers 9 bases. The CDR3 totals 14 residues. Germline lookup yields CDR1 MNHNS and CDR2 SASEGT. With V trimmed by 6 bases and J by 6 bases, 8 bases remained unmatched. As DNA, the CDR3 is TGTGCCAGCAGGGGACGGGACAGGGTCCATGGCTACACCTTC. It codes for CASRGRDRVHGYTF.

This clonotype was observed a handful of times. The chain has TRBV7-2 and TRBJ1-1; the D gene is possibly TRBD1 (6 bases). Germline V lookup: CDR1 SGHTA, CDR2 FQGNSA. V gave up 5 bases and J gave up 5 bases, with 15 bases separating them. The CDR3 has 14 residues. CDR3 protein: CASSGQGPGTEAFF. CDR3 bases: TGTGCCAGCAGCGGCCAGGGGCCGGGGACTGAAGCTTTCTTT.

This clonotype was seen a few times. The chain carries TRBV10-2 and TRBJ1-6, with no clear D. Germline lookup yields CDR1 WSHSY and CDR2 SAAADI. This CDR3 is built from 13 residues. The ends were cut back, 6 bases at V and 6 bases at J, with 9 bases in the middle. For the CDR3, the DNA is TGCGCCAGCAGCACCGGGCTTAATTCACCCCTCCACTTT. Its translation is CASSTGLNSPLHF.

The rearrangement joins TRBV10-1 to TRBJ1-1, with D possibly matching TRBD1 (5 bases). Germline CDR1 is WNHNN and CDR2 is SYGVQD (reference sequence). This CDR3 comprises 13 residues. V was clipped by 6 bases and J by 8 bases, with 16 bases between them. This chain's CDR3 is CASSATGTREAFF. The CDR3 bases are TGCGCCAGCAGCGCGACCGGGACGAGAGAAGCTTTCTTT.

This clonotype has just one count. The J gene is TRBJ1-2, the V gene TRBV5-4; D might be TRBD1 (6 bases). Trimming removed 1 base at V and 1 base at J, with 8 bases between. The CDR3 contains 14 residues. Germline CDR1 SGHNT, CDR2 YYREEE (reference sequence). CDR3 amino acids: CASSLTGSNYGYTF. CDR3 nucleotide sequence: TGTGCCAGCAGCTTGACAGGGAGTAACTATGGCTACACCTTC. The complete variable domain, with remaining parts taken from reference TRBV5-4 and TRBJ1-2, reads ETGVTQSPTHLIKTRGQQVTLRCSSQSGHNTVSWYQQALGQGPQFIFQYYREEENGRGNFPPRFSGLQFPNYSSELNVNALELDDSALYLCASSLTGSNYGYTFGSGTRLTVV.

This chain links TRBV20-1 with TRBJ2-1; either TRBD1 or TRBD2 may fit D (5 bases each). Germline CDR1 is DFQATT and CDR2 is SNEGSKA (reference sequence). V lost 3 bases to trimming and J lost 8 bases, with 14 bases between them. There are 13 residues in the CDR3. CDR3 loop: CSASSGTNYEQFF. DNA for the CDR3: TGCAGTGCTAGTTCTGGGACGAACTATGAGCAGTTCTTC.

This clonotype came up a few times. This chain joins TRBV27 and TRBJ2-5, with TRBD1 matching 8 bases. The J segment lost 3 bases and the V segment lost 5 bases, leaving 8 bases of the junction unmatched. The CDR3 is 15 amino acids. Germline-derived CDR1 and CDR2 are MNHEY and SMNVEV (reference sequence). The CDR3 region is CASSVNPDREETQYF. The CDR3 bases are TGTGCCAGCAGTGTAAACCCGGACAGGGAAGAGACCCAGTACTTC.

The rearrangement links TRBV7-8 to TRBJ2-4, with a weak D call TRBD2 (5 bases). Germline V gene sequence: CDR1 SGHVS, CDR2 FQNEAQ. The CDR3 has 15 residues. V lost 5 bases to trimming and J lost 9 bases, with 20 bases between them. CDR3 coding DNA: TGTGCCAGCAGCCAAGGAGAGGGCGGTAGTCGCATTCAGTACTTC. This gives the protein CASSQGEGGSRIQYF. Combining the CDR3 with reference TRBV7-8 and TRBJ2-4 gives the whole variable domain GAGVSQSPRYKVAKRGQDVALRCDPISGHVSLFWYQQALGQGPEFLTYFQNEAQLDKSGLPSDRFFAERPEGSVSTLKIQRTQQEDSAVYLCASSQGEGGSRIQYFGAGTRLSVL.

V usage is TRBV27 and J usage is TRBJ1-2; 12 nucleotides align to TRBD1. V lost 6 bases, J lost 3 bases, and 17 bases stayed unmatched. The V gene's germline CDR1 is MNHEY and CDR2 SMNVEV (reference sequence). This CDR3 spans 19 amino acids. In DNA, the CDR3 is TGTGCCAGCAGGAAACAAGCCGGGACAGGGGGCGTTCGCGACTATGGCTACACCTTC. It is translated as CASRKQAGTGGVRDYGYTF.

The CDR3: CASSYDSNSLFF. The CDR3 bases are TGTGCCAGCAGTTATGACAGCAACAGCCTGTTTTTT. The chain recombines TRBV6-5 with TRBJ2-2, with D possibly being TRBD1 (5 bases). Germline CDR1 is MNHEY and CDR2 is SVGAGI. The CDR3 spans 12 residues. V was pared by 3 bases and J by 14 bases, with 13 bases between.

There are a few counts of this clonotype. The gene calls are TRBV19 and TRBJ2-6; D possibly matches TRBD1 or TRBD2 (5 bases each). The V gene's germline CDR1 is LNHDA and CDR2 SQIVND (reference sequence). The CDR3 consists of 14 residues. Trimming pared 10 bases from V and 0 bases from J, leaving 10 bases between. The CDR3 sequence: CATRDGSGANVLTF. The CDR3 DNA follows: TGTGCCACCCGGGACGGCTCTGGGGCCAACGTCCTGACTTTC.

The gene calls are TRBV5-1 and TRBJ2-2, with D possibly matching TRBD2 (5 bases). CDR1 is SGHRS and CDR2 is YFSETQ in the germline V gene. V was clipped by 1 base and J by 7 bases, with 11 bases between them. This CDR3 has 14 residues. CDR3 coding DNA: TGCGCCAGCAGCTTGTCGTTAGCGAGCGGGGAGCTGTTTTTT. Its protein product is CASSLSLASGELFF.